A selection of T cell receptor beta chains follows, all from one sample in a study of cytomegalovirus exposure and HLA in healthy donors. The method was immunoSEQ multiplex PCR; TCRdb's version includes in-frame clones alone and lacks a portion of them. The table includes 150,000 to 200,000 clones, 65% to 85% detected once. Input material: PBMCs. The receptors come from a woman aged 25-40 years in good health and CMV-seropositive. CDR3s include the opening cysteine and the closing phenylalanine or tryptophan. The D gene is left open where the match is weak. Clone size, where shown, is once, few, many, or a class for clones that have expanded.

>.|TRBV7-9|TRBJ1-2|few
CASSQDEVSYGYTF
TGTGCCAGCAGCCAAGACGAGGTCTCCTATGGCTACACCTTC
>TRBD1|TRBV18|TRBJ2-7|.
CASGQGGPYEQYF
TGTGCCAGCGGACAGGGGGGACCCTACGAGCAGTACTTC
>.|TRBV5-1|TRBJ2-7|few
CASSLDSRREQYF
TGCGCCAGCAGCTTGGACAGCCGCCGCGAGCAGTACTTC
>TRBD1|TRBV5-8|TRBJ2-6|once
CASSWDSSGANVLTF
TGTGCCAGCAGCTGGGACAGCTCTGGGGCCAACGTCCTGACTTTC
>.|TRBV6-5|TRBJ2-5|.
CASSYRGAQETQYF
TGTGCCAGCAGTTACCGGGGGGCCCAAGAGACCCAGTACTTC
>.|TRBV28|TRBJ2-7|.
CASSLSGGLGEQYF
TGTGCCAGCAGTTTATCCGGAGGGCTGGGGGAGCAGTACTTC
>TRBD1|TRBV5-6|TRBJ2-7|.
CASSLDRGSSYEQYF
TGTGCCAGCAGCTTGGACAGGGGAAGCTCCTACGAGCAGTACTTC
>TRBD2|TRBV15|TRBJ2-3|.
CATSPRLAGTGDTQYF
TGTGCCACCAGCCCTCGACTAGCGGGGACGGGGGATACGCAGTATTTT
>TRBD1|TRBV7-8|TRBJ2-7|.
CASSLGQQGWGTYEQYF
TGTGCCAGCAGCCTGGGACAGCAGGGGTGGGGTACCTACGAGCAGTACTTC
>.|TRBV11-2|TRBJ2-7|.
CASRSYRTTYEQYF
TGTGCCAGCAGATCTTACAGGACAACCTACGAGCAGTACTTC
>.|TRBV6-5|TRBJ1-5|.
CASSYSRDNYQPQHF
TGTGCCAGCAGTTACTCAAGGGACAACTATCAGCCCCAGCATTTT
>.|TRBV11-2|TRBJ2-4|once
CASSLDPAGRGVEF
TGTGCCAGCAGCTTAGACCCCGCGGGACGAGGAGTTGAATTC
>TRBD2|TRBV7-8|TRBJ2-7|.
CASSPRPGTSDFYEQYF
TGTGCCAGCAGCCCCCGACCCGGGACTAGCGACTTCTACGAGCAGTACTTC
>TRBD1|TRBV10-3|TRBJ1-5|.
CAISESRPGTGHQPQHF
TGTGCCATCAGTGAGTCACGCCCCGGGACAGGGCATCAGCCCCAGCATTTT
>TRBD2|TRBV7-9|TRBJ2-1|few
CASSKTSGGFNEQFF
TGTGCCAGCAGCAAAACTAGCGGGGGGTTCAATGAGCAGTTCTTC
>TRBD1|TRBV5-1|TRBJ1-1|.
CASSLVGTGGTEAFF
TGCGCCAGCAGCTTGGTCGGGACAGGGGGGACTGAAGCTTTCTTT
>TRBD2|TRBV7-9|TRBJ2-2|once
CSSSLPRTSGRLTGELFF
TGTTCCAGCAGCTTACCTCGGACTAGCGGGAGGCTTACCGGGGAGCTGTTTTTT
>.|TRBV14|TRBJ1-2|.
CASSQVPGTGYTF
TGTGCCAGCAGCCAAGTGCCGGGTACAGGCTACACCTTC
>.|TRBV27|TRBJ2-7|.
CASSSTSGSYEQYF
TGTGCCAGCAGTTCCACAAGCGGCTCCTACGAGCAGTACTTC
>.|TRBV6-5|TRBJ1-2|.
CASSYSPGDYGYTF
TGTGCCAGCAGTTACTCGCCCGGGGACTATGGCTACACCTTC
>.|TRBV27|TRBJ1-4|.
CASSLIQSNEKLFF
TGTGCCAGCAGTTTGATACAGAGTAATGAAAAACTGTTTTTT
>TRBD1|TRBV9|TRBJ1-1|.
CASSVGTGGEAFF
TGTGCCAGCAGCGTAGGGACAGGGGGCGAAGCTTTCTTT
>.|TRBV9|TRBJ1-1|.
CASSVISRMNTEAFF
TGTGCCAGCAGCGTAATATCGAGAATGAACACTGAAGCTTTCTTT
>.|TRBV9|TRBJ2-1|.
CASSVDAEVGYDEQFF
TGTGCCAGCAGCGTAGACGCAGAGGTAGGATACGATGAGCAGTTCTTC
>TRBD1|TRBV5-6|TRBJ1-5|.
CASSGQGERPQHF
TGTGCCAGCAGTGGGCAGGGGGAAAGGCCCCAGCATTTT
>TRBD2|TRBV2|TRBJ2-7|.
CASVRGSSYEQYF
TGTGCCAGTGTGCGCGGGAGCTCCTACGAGCAGTACTTC
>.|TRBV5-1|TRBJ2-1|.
CASRPGLYRNEQFF
TGCGCCAGTAGACCGGGACTGTACCGGAATGAGCAGTTCTTC
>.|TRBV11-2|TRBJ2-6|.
CASSRTSGANVLTF
TGTGCCAGCAGCCGAACATCTGGGGCCAACGTCCTGACTTTC
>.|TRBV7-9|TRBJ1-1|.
CATGEGYTEAFF
TGTGCCACCGGGGAGGGGTACACTGAAGCTTTCTTT
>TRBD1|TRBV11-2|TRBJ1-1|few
CASSLGQGLNTEAFF
TGTGCCAGCAGCCTGGGACAGGGTTTGAACACTGAAGCTTTCTTT
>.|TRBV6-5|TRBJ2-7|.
CASSEPGYEQYF
TGTGCCAGCAGTGAACCAGGCTACGAGCAGTACTTC
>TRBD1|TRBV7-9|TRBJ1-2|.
CASSDAGTAYYGYTF
TGTGCCAGCAGCGATGCCGGGACAGCCTACTATGGCTACACCTTC
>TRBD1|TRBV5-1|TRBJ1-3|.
CASSATGQGSGNTIYF
TGCGCCAGCAGCGCAACGGGACAGGGTTCAGGAAACACCATATATTTT
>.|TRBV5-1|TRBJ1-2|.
CASSLDGFFGYTF
TGCGCCAGCAGCTTGGACGGGTTTTTTGGCTACACCTTC
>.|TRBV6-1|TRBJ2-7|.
CASSEYSGPISYEQYF
TGTGCCAGCAGTGAATATAGCGGTCCTATCTCCTACGAGCAGTACTTC
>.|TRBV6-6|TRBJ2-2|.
CASSRSRGQGTGELFF
TGTGCCAGCAGTCGCTCCAGGGGCCAAGGGACCGGGGAGCTGTTTTTT
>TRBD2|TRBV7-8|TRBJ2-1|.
CASSLGSGSAYNEQFF
TGTGCCAGCAGCTTAGGCAGCGGGAGCGCCTACAATGAGCAGTTCTTC
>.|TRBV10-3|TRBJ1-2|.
CAISEDSVYGYTF
TGTGCCATCAGTGAGGACAGCGTTTATGGCTACACCTTC
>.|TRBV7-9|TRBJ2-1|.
CASSLQLDLEQFF
TGTGCCAGCAGCTTACAGCTAGATCTTGAGCAGTTCTTC
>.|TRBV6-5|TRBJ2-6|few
CASLGGSSGANVLTF
TGTGCCAGCTTGGGGGGAAGCTCTGGGGCCAACGTCCTGACTTTC